The text below deals with one T cell receptor beta chain. The data were obtained in a study of shared clonotypes between healthy human individuals. Overall study context: Per-donor plates numbered three CD4 naive, three CD4 memory, two CD8 naive and one CD8 memory.

Here immunoSEQ multiplex PCR was the method, and the copy in TCRdb shows in-frame clones only, minus some. The sample includes around 700,000 clones, around 74% of them seen just once. What was sequenced was memory CD4+ T cells sorted from blood. As to subset: CD45RA-negative fraction. This clonotype was sampled from a woman aged 25-40 years in good health.

The CDR3 protein is CASSDYYSNQPQHF. The CDR3 DNA reads as TGTGCCAGCAGTGACTACTATAGCAATCAGCCCCAGCATTTT. The chain uses TRBV6-1 and TRBJ1-5; D call uncertain. Trimming cost V 3 bases and J 0 bases, with 6 bases left between them. The CDR3 is made up of 14 amino acids. CDR1 is MNHNS and CDR2 is SASEGT in the germline V gene.